This TCR beta chain was sequenced during a study of cytomegalovirus exposure and HLA in healthy donors. The primer mix had 60 Vbeta and 13 Jbeta primers. TCRdb's table, derived via immunoSEQ multiplex PCR, lists solely in-frame clones and lacks some. The table includes approximately 150,000 clones, just over 70% detected once. The junction had 7 bases not matched to a gene; V was cut back by 2 bases and J by 4 bases. This CDR3 is built from 16 residues. In germline, CDR1 is SGHRS, CDR2 YFSETQ. Unrecorded for this donor was the CMV serostatus. The gene calls are TRBV5-1 and TRBJ2-1; 9 bases are a match to TRBD2. What was sequenced was PBMCs. The receptor's source is a human donor in good health. The CDR3 loop is CASSLRLAGSYNEQFF. CDR3 in DNA: TGCGCCAGCAGCTTAAGGCTAGCGGGGTCTTACAATGAGCAGTTCTTC.